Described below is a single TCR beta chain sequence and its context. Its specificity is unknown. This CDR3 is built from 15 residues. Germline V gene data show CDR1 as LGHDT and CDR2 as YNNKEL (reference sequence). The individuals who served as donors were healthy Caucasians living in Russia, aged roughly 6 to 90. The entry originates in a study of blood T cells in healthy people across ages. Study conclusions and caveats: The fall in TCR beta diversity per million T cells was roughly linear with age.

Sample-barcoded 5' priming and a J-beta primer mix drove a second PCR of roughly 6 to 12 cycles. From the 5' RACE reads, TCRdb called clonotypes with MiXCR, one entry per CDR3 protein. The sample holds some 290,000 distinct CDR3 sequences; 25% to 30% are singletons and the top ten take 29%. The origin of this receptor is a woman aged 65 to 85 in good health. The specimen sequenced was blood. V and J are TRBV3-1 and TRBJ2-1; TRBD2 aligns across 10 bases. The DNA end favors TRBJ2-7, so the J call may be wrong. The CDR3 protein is CASSLSGRNSYEQYF. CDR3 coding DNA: TGTGCCAGCAGTCTTAGCGGGAGGAACTCCTACGAGCAGTACTTC.